These T cell receptor beta chains were read from a single sample in a study of T cell repertoires in cytomegalovirus infection. TCRdb used MiXCR to reprocess the reads, holding one entry per CDR3 protein. The sample has some 200,000 distinct CDR3 sequences, roughly 9.8% seen once; the top ten hold about 4.2%. The specimen sequenced was PBMCs. The receptors come from a human donor in good health (CMV status not recorded). Some clones in this sample may be carry-over from other donors' samples. The CDR3 runs from the conserved cysteine through the conserved F or W. Each record gives: V gene, clone size, J gene, D gene, CDR3 protein, CDR3 DNA. The D gene is left open where the match is weak. Clone sizes are given selectively: once, few, many, or a class where the clone is expanded.

TRBV29-1	.	TRBJ2-7	TRBD1	CSVADRGGEQYF	TGCAGCGTTGCCGACAGGGGGGGCGAGCAGTACTTC
TRBV7-8	many	TRBJ1-1	.	CASSLFSLWGEAFF	TGTGCCAGCAGCTTATTCAGTCTTTGGGGTGAAGCTTTCTTT
TRBV12-3/TRBV12-4	many	TRBJ2-5	.	CASSFVGRETQYF	TGTGCCAGCAGTTTTGTGGGGCGTGAGACCCAGTACTTC
TRBV28	.	TRBJ2-7	TRBD1	CASSLGGQGIISYEQYF	TGTGCCAGCAGTTTAGGCGGACAGGGAATAATCTCCTACGAGCAGTACTTC
TRBV4-1	few	TRBJ2-5	.	CASSHLPPGLGETQYF	TGCGCCAGCAGCCACCTGCCCCCAGGGCTGGGAGAGACCCAGTACTTC
TRBV2	.	TRBJ1-3	.	CASSKAGTSGNTIYF	TGTGCCAGCAGTAAAGCGGGGACGTCTGGAAACACCATATATTTT
TRBV12-3/TRBV12-4	.	TRBJ2-3	TRBD2	CASSNSGGLTDTQYF	TGTGCCAGCAGTAATAGCGGGGGGCTCACAGATACGCAGTATTTT
TRBV10-3	.	TRBJ2-5	TRBD2	CATREGASGRRQETQYF	TGTGCCACCCGGGAGGGGGCTAGCGGGAGGCGCCAAGAGACCCAGTACTTC
TRBV28	.	TRBJ1-1	.	CASTLPLRNTEAFF	TGTGCCAGCACCCTTCCACTAAGGAACACTGAAGCTTTCTTT
TRBV24-1	many	TRBJ1-2	TRBD1	CATQGGPDGALGYTF	TGTGCCACCCAGGGGGGCCCGGACGGCGCTCTTGGCTACACCTTC
TRBV20-1	.	TRBJ2-1	TRBD2	CSARETSPYNEQFF	TGCAGTGCTAGGGAGACTAGCCCATACAATGAGCAGTTCTTC
TRBV7-2	many	TRBJ2-1	TRBD2	CASSVAAGTNYNEQFF	TGTGCCAGCAGCGTAGCGGCCGGGACTAACTACAATGAGCAGTTCTTC
TRBV29-1	few	TRBJ1-2	.	CSVEGREGRDRYGYTF	TGCAGCGTTGAAGGGCGTGAGGGGAGGGATCGATATGGCTACACCTTC
TRBV6-6	many	TRBJ2-1	.	CASSYSRLEQFF	TGTGCCAGCAGTTACTCGCGATTAGAACAGTTCTTC
TRBV19	many	TRBJ2-7	.	CASSTLSASAEQYF	TGTGCCAGTAGTACCCTCTCGGCTAGCGCCGAGCAGTACTTC
TRBV5-1	few	TRBJ2-2	.	CASSLGTPYPGELFF	TGCGCCAGCAGCCTCGGGACTCCTTACCCCGGGGAGCTGTTTTTT
TRBV20-1	.	TRBJ2-1	TRBD2	CSASEFRDYKYNEQFF	TGCAGTGCCTCGGAATTCCGGGACTACAAATACAATGAGCAGTTCTTC
TRBV18	.	TRBJ1-1	TRBD1	CASSPQGQTDEAFF	TGTGCCAGCTCACCCCAGGGACAGACCGATGAAGCTTTCTTT
TRBV5-6	few	TRBJ2-2	.	CASSPGGPGTGELFF	TGTGCCAGCAGCCCCGGAGGGCCAGGGACCGGGGAGCTGTTTTTT
TRBV6-6	many	TRBJ1-5	.	CASSRDSQPQHF	TGTGCCAGCAGCCGCGACAGTCAGCCCCAGCATTTT
TRBV7-9	.	TRBJ1-1	TRBD1	CASSLEGAGATEAFF	TGTGCCAGCAGCTTAGAGGGGGCCGGTGCCACTGAAGCTTTCTTT
TRBV7-2	many	TRBJ2-7	TRBD2	CASSLTGTSGGSFYEQYF	TGTGCCAGCAGCTTAACCGGGACTAGCGGGGGTTCTTTCTACGAGCAGTACTTC
TRBV13	.	TRBJ2-5	.	CASSLRDWQRGTQYF	TGTGCCAGCAGCTTACGGGACTGGCAACGGGGGACCCAGTACTTC
TRBV7-3	many	TRBJ2-5	TRBD2	CASSPSAGGPKNETQYF	TGTGCCAGCAGCCCCTCTGCGGGAGGGCCGAAAAATGAGACCCAGTACTTC
TRBV6-1	many	TRBJ2-1	TRBD2	CASNQRTSGANSYNEQFF	TGTGCCAGCAACCAACGGACTAGCGGGGCTAACTCCTACAATGAGCAGTTCTTC
TRBV12-3/TRBV12-4	few	TRBJ1-1	.	CASRRTGTKNTEAFF	TGTGCCAGCAGACGCACAGGGACGAAGAACACTGAAGCTTTCTTT
TRBV25-1	.	TRBJ1-4	.	CASSDQGEKLFF	TGTGCCAGCAGTGACCAGGGTGAAAAACTGTTTTTT
TRBV3-1	.	TRBJ2-5	.	CASSEWSTVQETQYF	TGTGCCAGCAGCGAATGGTCGACAGTCCAAGAGACCCAGTACTTC
TRBV6-2/TRBV6-3	many	TRBJ2-5	.	CASSQGTVNRRETQYF	TGTGCCAGCAGTCAGGGAACAGTCAACAGAAGAGAGACCCAGTACTTC